This T cell receptor (beta chain) was captured in a study of control samples from healthy donors and cancer patients (dated by TCRdb to the early 2020s). This clone has more than one count but fewer than ten. The specificity of this receptor is unknown. No much larger clone exists at a distance of one base, and base qualities are not known. Libraries were prepared through the immunoSEQ multiplex PCR assay. This is the immuneACCESS table as TCRdb keeps it, with only in-frame sequences that have V and J called. A part of the clones is gone; compared with another copy, unresolved V genes explain less than half, and the rest is unexplained. Across this sample there are roughly 30,000 clones, with 85% to 90% seen only once. Approximately 1.5% of the sample comes from the top ten. The CDR3 spans 14 residues, from the cysteine through the phenylalanine. Solely the CDR3 DNA is kept, with 42 bases framed from the first base. V lost 1 base and J lost 5 bases; the stretch between them is 9 bases long. From the germline V gene, CDR1 is LGHNA and CDR2 is YSLEER.

The chain was built from TRBV4-3 and TRBJ2-4; there is no confident call for the D gene. This TCR was sampled from a woman between 35 and 50 years old with lung cancer. Sequencing was performed on PBMCs. The CDR3 sequence is CASSQGMWENIQYF. At the DNA level, the sequence is TGCGCCAGCAGCCAAGGGATGTGGGAAAACATTCAGTACTTC.